This passage covers 25 T cell receptor beta chains from one sample sequenced in a study of OX40 agonist ivuxolimab in advanced cancers. Sequencing was performed with immunoSEQ multiplex PCR; in TCRdb, only in-frame clones are kept and a portion is missing. Of approximately 110,000 clones listed, roughly 92% were seen once; the top ten hold 0.65% to 0.9%. The sample consisted of CD4+ or CD8+ T cells sorted from blood, taken in a trial of the OX40 agonist ivuxolimab. All receptors come from an adult with an advanced solid tumor such as melanoma, head and neck, liver or kidney cancer.

The V and J genes are TRBV10-2 and TRBJ2-7; D is possibly TRBD2 (6 bases). This CDR3 contains 14 residues. V was pared by 2 bases and J by 1 base, with 9 bases between. Germline V gene sequence: CDR1 WSHSY, CDR2 SAAADI. The CDR3 DNA follows: TGCGCCAGCAGTGAGAACGGGGGATCCTACGAGCAGTACTTC. It codes for CASSENGGSYEQYF.

The genes are TRBV14 and TRBJ2-3; D is perhaps TRBD1 (5 bases). Germline V gene lookup returns CDR1 SGHDN and CDR2 FVKESK. This CDR3 comprises 14 residues. The V end was cut by 5 bases, the J end by 4 bases, with 13 bases between. The DNA of the CDR3 is TGTGCCAGCAGCTTGGTCAGGGTGTCAGATACGCAGTATTTT. This sequence encodes CASSLVRVSDTQYF. Full variable domain (outside the CDR3, taken from reference TRBV14 and TRBJ2-3): EAGVTQFPSHSVIEKGQTVTLRCDPISGHDNLYWYRRVMGKEIKFLLHFVKESKQDESGMPNNRFLAERTGGTYSTLKVQPAELEDSGVYFCASSLVRVSDTQYFGPGTRLTVL.

The CDR3 bases are TGTGCCAGCAGTGGCAACTATGGCTACACCTTC. This encodes CASSGNYGYTF. The chain employs TRBV6-5 and TRBJ1-2; D is undetermined. The CDR3 runs to 11 residues. Trimming took 5 bases from V and 2 from J, leaving 3 bases between them. The V gene's germline CDR1 is MNHEY and CDR2 SVGAGI.

The chain recombines TRBV6-5 with TRBJ1-2; a weak D match, TRBD1 (6 bases). The CDR3 covers 16 residues. Germline lookup yields CDR1 MNHEY and CDR2 SVGAGI. The V and J ends lost 4 bases and 7 bases respectively, with 22 bases between them. The CDR3 coding sequence is TGTGCCAGCAGTTTCACCTCCAGGGGTAAGGATGTTGGCTACACCTTC. Translating it yields CASSFTSRGKDVGYTF.

The rearrangement uses TRBV6-5 and TRBJ2-7; a weak D match, TRBD2 (5 bases). Trimming stripped 4 bases from V and 5 bases from J, with 9 bases between. CDR3 length: 12 residues. Germline values: CDR1 MNHEY, CDR2 SVGAGI. CDR3 bases: TGTGCCAGCAGTTCGGGGAGAAACGAGCAGTACTTC. The encoded protein is CASSSGRNEQYF.

V and J are TRBV6-1 and TRBJ1-1; the match to TRBD1 covers 7 bases. The CDR3 has 13 amino acids. With V trimmed by 6 bases and J by 7 bases, 8 bases remained unmatched. Germline V gene lookup returns CDR1 MNHNS and CDR2 SASEGT. The CDR3 reads CASSPGQTNEAFF. The CDR3 DNA reads as TGTGCCAGCAGCCCGGGACAGACAAATGAAGCTTTCTTT.

The rearrangement links TRBV4-1 to TRBJ2-1; D could derive from TRBD1 or TRBD2 (5 bases each). This CDR3 spans 15 amino acids. Germline assignment: CDR1 MGHRA and CDR2 YSYEKL. V gave up 3 bases and J gave up 5 bases, with 14 bases separating them. The CDR3 is CASSHPGQTHNEQFF. The CDR3 bases are TGCGCCAGCAGCCACCCGGGGCAGACCCACAATGAGCAGTTCTTC.

This chain connects TRBV7-9 to TRBJ2-1; maybe TRBD2 (5 bases). The CDR3 is 15 residues long. V was cut by 4 bases and J by 0 bases, with 10 bases left in between. Germline assignment: CDR1 SEHNR and CDR2 FQNEAQ (reference sequence). The CDR3 region is CASSSARGSYNEQFF. The CDR3 DNA reads TGTGCCAGCAGCTCTGCCCGGGGCTCCTACAATGAGCAGTTCTTC.

The V call is TRBV6-5, the J call TRBJ2-1; D not resolved. This CDR3 is 13 amino acids long. Germline CDR1 and CDR2: MNHEY and SVGAGI. V lost 5 bases and J 5 bases, leaving 10 bases between the germline ends. The chain's CDR3 is CASSTRPNNEQFF. CDR3 coding DNA: TGTGCCAGCAGTACCCGGCCCAACAATGAGCAGTTCTTC.

J is TRBJ1-1 and V is TRBV28; D is possibly TRBD1 (5 bases). Germline values: CDR1 MDHEN, CDR2 SYDVKM. The CDR3 length is 12 residues. V was trimmed by 7 bases and J by 4 bases, leaving 10 bases between them. CDR3 DNA sequence: TGTGCCAGCAACTCCGACAGCACTGAAGCTTTCTTT. Its protein product is CASNSDSTEAFF.

The chain combines TRBV7-2 with TRBJ2-6, with 14 positions matching TRBD2. CDR3 length: 19 residues. J was trimmed by 4 bases and V by 2 bases; bases with no gene match: 7. The germline V gene has CDR1 SGHTA and CDR2 FQGNSA. CDR3 protein: CASSLPGLAGVAGANVLTF. CDR3 sequence (DNA): TGTGCCAGCAGCTTACCGGGACTAGCGGGAGTGGCCGGGGCCAACGTCCTGACTTTC.

The rearrangement uses TRBV5-6 and TRBJ2-5; D remains unclear. V was trimmed by 2 bases and J by 5 bases, leaving 13 bases between them. Germline V gene data show CDR1 as SGHDT and CDR2 as YYEEEE. CDR3 length: 14 residues. The CDR3 spells CASSFSGSEETQYF. Here the CDR3 DNA reads TGTGCCAGCAGCTTTTCCGGGTCCGAGGAGACCCAGTACTTC.

V is TRBV7-6 and J is TRBJ2-7, with D possibly TRBD2 on 5 matching bases. Germline V gene sequence: CDR1 SGHVS, CDR2 FNYEAQ. The V end was cut by 5 bases, the J end by 7 bases, with 39 bases between. This CDR3 has 21 amino acids. For the CDR3, the DNA is TGTGCCAGCAGCCCCGGGATTATATCCGTTCCCGGACTCAAGGCCCGCTGGGAGCAGTACTTC. It is translated as CASSPGIISVPGLKARWEQYF.

This clone has a single count. The chain carries TRBV5-1 and TRBJ2-1; D call uncertain. This CDR3 spans 14 amino acids. Trimming cost V 3 bases and J 0 bases, with 7 bases left between them. Germline CDR1 reads SGHRS; CDR2 reads YFSETQ. CDR3 loop: CASSSADSYNEQFF. DNA of the CDR3: TGCGCCAGCAGCTCGGCGGACTCCTACAATGAGCAGTTCTTC.

The V gene is TRBV7-3, the J gene TRBJ1-5, with D unresolved. The CDR3 has 14 residues. The germline V gene encodes CDR1 SGHTA and CDR2 FQGTGA. The V gene lost 5 bases and the J gene lost 7 bases, with 15 bases spanning the gap. The CDR3 here is CASSPSRGRQPQHF. Here the CDR3 DNA reads TGTGCCAGCAGCCCCAGCCGGGGTAGACAGCCCCAGCATTTT.

The V and J genes are TRBV6-5 and TRBJ2-1; the match to TRBD2 covers 7 bases. The germline V gene encodes CDR1 MNHEY and CDR2 SVGAGI. V lost 5 bases, J lost 8 bases, and 12 bases stayed unmatched. The CDR3 is made up of 15 amino acids. CDR3 nucleotide sequence: TGTGCCAGCAGTAGGACGGGAGGAGCGGTTCATGAGCAGTTCTTC. Protein sequence: CASSRTGGAVHEQFF.

This clone came up once. The chain employs TRBV9 and TRBJ1-1; D possibly corresponds to TRBD1 (6 bases). CDR1 SGDLS and CDR2 YYNGEE come from the germline V gene. This CDR3 has 14 amino acids. The V gene lost 4 bases and the J gene lost 7 bases, with 17 bases spanning the gap. The DNA for the CDR3 is TGTGCCAGCAGCCTGGGGAAGGGGGATGATGAAGCTTTCTTT. It translates to CASSLGKGDDEAFF.

The DNA for the CDR3 is TGTGCCAGCAGCCAGTCGGGGGCCCCTCAGCCCCAGCATTTT. Translation gives CASSQSGAPQPQHF. The rearrangement joins TRBV9 to TRBJ1-5; tentative D call: TRBD1 (6 bases). V was trimmed by 4 bases and J by 6 bases, leaving 14 bases between them. CDR1 is SGDLS, CDR2 YYNGEE, per germline. This CDR3 is built from 14 residues.

J is TRBJ1-2 and V is TRBV28; tentatively, D is TRBD1 (5 bases). This CDR3 has 18 amino acids. Trimming stripped 3 bases from V and 8 bases from J, with 28 bases between. The germline V gene encodes CDR1 MDHEN and CDR2 SYDVKM. CDR3 sequence: CASSFYPQSDRAGYGYTF. In DNA form, the CDR3 reads TGTGCCAGCAGTTTCTACCCCCAATCCGACAGAGCTGGTTACGGCTACACCTTC.

The rearrangement links TRBV18 to TRBJ1-1; 7 bases match TRBD1. CDR1 and CDR2 from the germline V gene are KGHSH and LQKENI. The CDR3 has 16 amino acids. Germline trimming cut 5 bases from V and 8 bases from J; bases unmatched to any gene: 17. The CDR3 loop is CASSSWTGSGALEAFF. In DNA form, the CDR3 reads TGTGCCAGCTCATCTTGGACAGGATCCGGGGCCCTGGAAGCTTTCTTT.

The rearrangement joins TRBV27 to TRBJ2-5; D is unresolved. This CDR3 spans 13 amino acids. Germline CDR1 is MNHEY and CDR2 is SMNVEV (reference sequence). Between the trimmed V and J ends, which lost 5 bases and 2 bases, there was a span of 9 bases. CDR3 DNA: TGTGCCAGCAGTAGTCTTTTACAAGAGACCCAGTACTTC. This encodes CASSSLLQETQYF.

CDR3 nucleotide sequence: TGTGCCAGCAGCGGACCGGGACAGGGGTCCTACGAGCAGTACTTC. Amino acids: CASSGPGQGSYEQYF. The V gene is TRBV5-6, the J gene TRBJ2-7, with 10 bases aligning to TRBD1. The junction had 5 bases not matched to a gene; V was cut back by 4 bases and J by 1 base. CDR1 SGHDT and CDR2 YYEEEE come from the germline V gene. CDR3 length: 15 residues.

DNA of the CDR3: TGTGCCAGTAGAACGTTCTCTGGAAACACCATATATTTT. Protein: CASRTFSGNTIYF. J is TRBJ1-3 and V is TRBV19; D unresolved. With 6 bases removed from V and 0 bases from J, the gap between germline ends came to 6 bases. Germline CDR1 reads LNHDA; CDR2 reads SQIVND (reference sequence). The CDR3 length is 13 residues.

Details on this clone: The sample carries other DNA sequences with the same CDR3. The chain couples TRBV7-2 to TRBJ1-5; D gene ambiguous. Germline V gene sequence: CDR1 SGHTA, CDR2 FQGNSA. V was cut by 0 bases and J by 7 bases, with 7 bases left in between. This CDR3 comprises 13 residues. CDR3 sequence reads: CASSLALNQPQHF. Written as DNA, the CDR3 is TGTGCCAGCAGCTTAGCGCTAAACCAGCCCCAGCATTTT.

This rearrangement joins TRBV9 to TRBJ2-7, with D hard to call. Deletions cut 0 bases from V and 2 bases from J, with 12 bases between. Germline CDR1 SGDLS, CDR2 YYNGEE. CDR3 length: 15 residues. Here the CDR3 DNA reads TGTGCCAGCAGCGTAGATCCAGACTTAACCTACGAGCAGTACTTC. Residues: CASSVDPDLTYEQYF.